One sample yielded the 15 T cell receptor beta chains listed below, sequenced in a study of T-cell memory formation after mild COVID-19. TCRdb redid the calling of the 5' RACE reads with MiXCR, one entry per CDR3 protein. The sample carries fewer than 90,000 distinct CDR3 sequences, roughly 12% recorded once. The sequenced sample was PBMCs or a T cell subset sorted from them (not recorded which). The receptors stem from a man aged 18-30 years who had mild COVID-19 (a few samples of this study predate the infection). Cell type and time point are not known.

The chain links TRBV7-9 to TRBJ1-2, with D uncertain. Germline CDR1 is SEHNR and CDR2 is FQNEAQ (reference sequence). Trimming shortened V by 3 bases and J by 5 bases, and 7 bases separated the two germline ends. CDR3 length equals 12 residues. CDR3 sequence: CASSFVKYGYTF. CDR3 nucleotides: TGTGCCAGCAGCTTTGTAAAGTATGGCTACACCTTC.

The chain uses TRBV29-1 and TRBJ2-3; 13 bases are a match to TRBD2. Germline V gives CDR1 SQVTM, CDR2 ANQGSEA. This CDR3 spans 14 amino acids. Losses at the gene ends were 7 bases for V and 5 bases for J; bases not matched to a gene: 6. CDR3 coding DNA: TGCAGCGCCCACACTAGCGGGGGGGTAGATACGCAGTATTTT. Translation: CSAHTSGGVDTQYF.

In this sample, this clonotype turned up a few times. This sequence joins TRBV15 and TRBJ2-1; 10 positions match TRBD2. This CDR3 has 16 residues. Per germline, CDR1 LNHNV and CDR2 YYDKDF (reference sequence). Germline trimming cut 0 bases from V and 9 bases from J; bases unmatched to any gene: 8. The CDR3 sequence is CATSRDTSLAGVEQFF. For the CDR3, the DNA is TGTGCCACCAGCAGAGATACTTCCCTAGCGGGGGTTGAGCAGTTCTTC.

V and J are TRBV6-6 and TRBJ2-7, with unresolved D. Per germline, CDR1 MNHNY and CDR2 SVGAGI (reference sequence). V was clipped by 0 bases and J by 2 bases, with 5 bases between them. The CDR3 length is 13 residues. The CDR3 region has the DNA TGTGCCAGCAGTTACTCATTGGCCTACGAGCAGTACGTC. This gives the protein CASSYSLAYEQYV.

This clonotype was recorded many times. V usage is TRBV20-1 and J usage is TRBJ2-7; 8 bases are shared with TRBD1. After removal of 2 bases from V and 3 bases from J, the junction contained 6 bases not matched to a gene. The CDR3 has 14 amino acids. Germline lookup yields CDR1 DFQATT and CDR2 SNEGSKA (reference sequence). In nucleotides, the CDR3 is TGCAGTGCTAGACCACCGGACAGGGACTACGAGCAGTACGTC. Its protein is CSARPPDRDYEQYV.

This clonotype was detected only a few times. The chain is built from TRBV27 and TRBJ2-1, with TRBD2 matching over 9 bases. This CDR3 is 15 amino acids long. Germline V gene lookup returns CDR1 MNHEY and CDR2 SMNVEV (reference sequence). V was pared by 3 bases and J by 8 bases, with 8 bases of the junction left unmatched. CDR3 DNA sequence: TGTGCCAGCAGTTTGGACCAGCGGGAGGCGGATGAGCAGTTCTTC. Protein: CASSLDQREADEQFF.

This clonotype has ten or more counts. The chain recombines TRBV7-2 with TRBJ1-1; the D gene is possibly TRBD1 (5 bases). The CDR3 is made up of 16 amino acids. The germline gives CDR1 SGHTA, CDR2 FQGNSA. Trimming took off 4 bases at V and 4 bases at J, with 19 bases between the two ends. DNA for the CDR3: TGTGCCAGCAGCTATGACGGACGGGGGAGCGGCACTGAAGCTTTCTTT. Translated: CASSYDGRGSGTEAFF.

The chain couples TRBV4-1 to TRBJ1-1; no firm D call. The CDR3 covers 15 residues. Looked up from germline, CDR1 is MGHRA and CDR2 is YSYEKL. The V end lost 4 bases, the J end lost 3 bases, and 15 bases lay between the germline ends. CDR3 sequence (DNA): TGCGCCAGCAGCCCTACCTCTCTCGGCTACACTGAAGCTTTCTTT. Its translation is CASSPTSLGYTEAFF.

In DNA form, the CDR3 reads TGTGCCAGCAGCAGGCAGCGGGGGGGTGCCGATACGCAGTATTTT. Protein product: CASSRQRGGADTQYF. The rearrangement links TRBV6-5 to TRBJ2-3; 10 bases agree with TRBD2. With V trimmed by 6 bases and J by 6 bases, 9 bases remained unmatched. The germline gives CDR1 MNHEY, CDR2 SVGAGI. The CDR3 contains 15 residues.

In its sample, this clonotype is medium-sized. The rearrangement joins TRBV20-1 to TRBJ1-1, with D perhaps TRBD1 (5 bases). This CDR3 spans 13 amino acids. V shed 1 base and J shed 5 bases, with 11 bases lying between them. Germline CDR1 reads DFQATT; CDR2 reads SNEGSKA (reference sequence). The CDR3 DNA reads TGCAGTGCTAGAGGAGAGGGGACGACTGAAGCTTTCTTT. Amino acids: CSARGEGTTEAFF.

The gene calls are TRBV7-8 and TRBJ2-5; TRBD2 agrees at 9 bases. Germline V lookup: CDR1 SGHVS, CDR2 FQNEAQ. CDR3 length equals 17 residues. The ends lost 4 bases at V and 4 bases at J; junction bases unmatched: 13. CDR3: CASSSDPRVAGAETQYF. CDR3 bases: TGTGCCAGCAGCTCCGACCCCCGGGTAGCGGGAGCAGAGACCCAGTACTTC. Using reference TRBV7-8 and TRBJ2-5 for the parts outside the CDR3, the full variable domain is GAGVSQSPRYKVAKRGQDVALRCDPISGHVSLFWYQQALGQGPEFLTYFQNEAQLDKSGLPSDRFFAERPEGSVSTLKIQRTQQEDSAVYLCASSSDPRVAGAETQYFGPGTRLLVL.

The V gene is TRBV5-6, the J gene TRBJ2-3; no clear D gene. CDR1 and CDR2 (germline): SGHDT, YYEEEE. The CDR3 length is 14 residues. V lost 3 bases, J lost 4 bases, and 12 bases lay in between. CDR3 sequence: CASSSSSAPDTQYF. As DNA, the CDR3 is TGTGCCAGCAGCTCCTCTAGTGCCCCAGATACGCAGTATTTT.

In this sample, this clonotype turned up a few times. The chain uses TRBV3-1 and TRBJ2-5, with unresolved D. CDR1 and CDR2 from the germline V gene are LGHDT and YNNKEL (reference sequence). The ends were cut back, 1 base at V and 5 bases at J, with 11 bases in the middle. This CDR3 region has 14 residues. The chain's CDR3 is CASSQARWSETQYF. Here the CDR3 DNA reads TGTGCCAGCAGCCAAGCACGGTGGTCGGAGACCCAGTACTTC.

This clonotype showed up many times. The rearrangement uses TRBV20-1 and TRBJ1-5, with no clear D. This CDR3 spans 14 amino acids. The germline V gene encodes CDR1 DFQATT and CDR2 SNEGSKA (reference sequence). Trimming removed 3 bases from V and 6 bases from J, with 15 bases in between. CDR3 nucleotide sequence: TGCAGTGCTAGGAGGAACGCATGGCCTCAGCCCCAGCATTTT. It codes for CSARRNAWPQPQHF.

This chain connects TRBV12-3 or TRBV12-4 to TRBJ2-5; the match to TRBD2 covers 8 bases. The CDR3 loop spans 17 amino acids. With V trimmed by 3 bases and J by 2 bases, 11 bases remained unmatched. The CDR3 DNA follows: TGTGCCAGCAGTTTCTCCCCCGCCAAGCGGGGGCAAGAGACCCAGTACTTC. This sequence encodes CASSFSPAKRGQETQYF.